This T cell receptor beta chain derives from a study of identical twins. Study-level results: Its conclusions, products of cross-sectional statistical analysis, did not come from following the same donors. Partial confounding of zero-insertion analyses by invariant MAIT and iNKT cells was possible.

Using its own MiXCR run on the 5' RACE reads, TCRdb lists one record per CDR3 protein. The sample holds hundreds of thousands of distinct CDR3 sequences, 12% seen once. This clonotype has more than one count but fewer than ten. The antigen is unknown. Germline-derived CDR1 and CDR2 are SGDLS and YYNGEE. Trimming left V 0 bases short and J 5 bases short, with 11 bases between. There are 14 residues in the CDR3. These records were also assigned to another study, of yellow fever vaccine responses in identical twins. Turning to that study: Among the twins, the vaccine T cell response reportedly seemed partly convergent and partly personalized.

The chain carries TRBV9 and TRBJ1-2, with D perhaps matching TRBD1 (6 bases). This clonotype was sampled from a woman under 30 in good health. The sample taken for sequencing was CD8+ T cells sorted from blood. The CDR3 is CASSVAGGQYGYTF. In DNA, the CDR3 is TGTGCCAGCAGCGTAGCAGGAGGACAGTATGGCTACACCTTC.